This T cell receptor beta chain appears in the sequencing data of a study of CD8 T cells in ankylosing spondylitis. Study-wide results and limits: CD8+ disease-linked clones were present at relatively low frequencies in blood. Disease-linked clones were reportedly significantly enriched in matched ankylosing spondylitis synovial fluid. Seemingly characteristic of ankylosing spondylitis blood was a TCR beta motif consisting of eight highly homologous variants.

Libraries for TCR beta were made by quantitative 5'-RACE with molecular barcodes. Each CDR3 protein is one row after TCRdb ran MiXCR on the 5' RACE reads. The sample gives roughly 230,000 distinct CDR3 sequences, 15% to 20% of which show up once; more than 25% is in the top ten. The V gene's germline CDR1 is SNHLY and CDR2 FYNNEI. V shed 11 bases and J 2 bases; nucleotides not matched to a gene: 17. The CDR3 has 18 amino acids. This clonotype was found many times. Its antigen is still unknown. Sequenced input: blood, either unsorted or a sorted T cell fraction (not recorded which). The genes are TRBV2 and TRBJ2-1; 11 bases agree with TRBD1. This receptor was obtained from a male donor with ankylosing spondylitis or in good health (not recorded which). This chain's CDR3 is CAFSPGTGGPFAYNEQFF. CDR3 DNA sequence: TGTGCCTTCAGCCCCGGGACAGGGGGGCCGTTCGCCTACAATGAGCAGTTCTTC.